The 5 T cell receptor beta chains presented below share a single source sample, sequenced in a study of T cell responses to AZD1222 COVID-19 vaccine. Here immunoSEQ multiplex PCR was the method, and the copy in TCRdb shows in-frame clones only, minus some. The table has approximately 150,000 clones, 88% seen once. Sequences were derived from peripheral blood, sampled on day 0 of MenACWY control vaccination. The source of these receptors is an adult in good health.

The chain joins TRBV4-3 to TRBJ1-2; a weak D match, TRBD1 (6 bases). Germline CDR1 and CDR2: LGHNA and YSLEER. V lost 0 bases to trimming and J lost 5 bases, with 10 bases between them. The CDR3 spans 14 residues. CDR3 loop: CASSQESGAYGYTF. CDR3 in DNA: TGCGCCAGCAGCCAAGAATCGGGGGCTTATGGCTACACCTTC.

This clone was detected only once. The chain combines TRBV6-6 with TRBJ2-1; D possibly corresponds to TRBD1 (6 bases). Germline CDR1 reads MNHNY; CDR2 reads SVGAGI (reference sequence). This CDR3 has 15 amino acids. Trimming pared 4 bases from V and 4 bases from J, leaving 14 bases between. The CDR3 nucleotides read TGTGCCAGCAGTTTATCCGGGACATCTTACAATGAGCAGTTCTTC. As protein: CASSLSGTSYNEQFF.

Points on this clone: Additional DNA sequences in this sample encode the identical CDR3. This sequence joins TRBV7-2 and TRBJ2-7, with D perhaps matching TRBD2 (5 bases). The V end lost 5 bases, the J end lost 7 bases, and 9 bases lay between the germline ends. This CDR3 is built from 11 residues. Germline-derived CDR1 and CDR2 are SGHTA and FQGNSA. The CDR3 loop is CASSLRGEQYF. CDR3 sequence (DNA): TGTGCCAGCAGCCTCCGGGGAGAGCAGTACTTC.

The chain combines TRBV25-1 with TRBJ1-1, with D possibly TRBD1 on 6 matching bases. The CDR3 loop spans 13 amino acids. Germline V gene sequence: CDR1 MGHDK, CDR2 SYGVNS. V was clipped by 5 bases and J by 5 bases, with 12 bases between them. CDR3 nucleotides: TGTGCCAGCAGTCGAGGGGGAGAGACTGAAGCTTTCTTT. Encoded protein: CASSRGGETEAFF.

The DNA of the CDR3 is TGTGCCAGCAGCCAAGACCCAGGGGGCTATAATTCACCCCTCCACTTT. It translates to CASSQDPGGYNSPLHF. This chain uses TRBV14 with TRBJ1-6, with 7 bases matching TRBD1. J lost 3 bases, V lost 0 bases, and 2 bases had no gene match. The CDR3 consists of 16 residues. Germline values: CDR1 SGHDN, CDR2 FVKESK.